A selection of T cell receptor beta chains follows, all from one sample in a study of blood T cell repertoires in COVID-19. Some clones are missing from TCRdb's copy, which holds only in-frame ones; the method was immunoSEQ multiplex PCR. The table has a few hundred thousand clones, about 88% seen once. Sequenced sample: peripheral blood. The receptors originated from a man aged 18 to 29 with active or convalescent COVID-19. CDR3s include the opening cysteine and the closing phenylalanine or tryptophan.

>TRBJ2-3|TRBV14
CASSRERGFTDTQYF
>TRBJ2-7|TRBV7-3
CASSSGMGEGSEQYF
>TRBJ2-7|TRBV30
CAWASGTGSYEQYF
>TRBJ1-2|TRBV7-8
CASSSDRGAYGYTF
>TRBJ2-1|TRBV28
CASSVTAGREQFF
>TRBJ2-7|TRBV19
CASTHNGGGPYEQYF
>TRBJ1-1|TRBV28
CASISGGTEAFF
>TRBJ2-7|TRBV5-6
CASSLFVAVGKGEQYF
>TRBJ1-1|TRBV11-2
CASSWRWSNTEAFF
>TRBJ2-1|TRBV27
CASSHRVPGLNEQFF
>TRBJ2-4|TRBV11-2
CASSTGTSGKNIQYF
>TRBJ1-2|TRBV9
CASSVDGSGMDGYTF
>TRBJ1-3|TRBV28
CASSLSGSGNTIYF
>TRBJ2-3|TRBV6-5
CASSREHTDTQYF
>TRBJ1-1|TRBV15
CATSRGGQGTEAFF
>TRBJ1-4|TRBV27
CASSRGTGKDGNEKLFF
>TRBJ1-2|TRBV7-2
CASSPPGLGYGYTF
>TRBJ2-4|TRBV19
CASSIPGVQYF
>TRBJ2-7|TRBV7-8
CASSWGRVHPYEQYF
>TRBJ1-6|TRBV15
CATSRDLANSPLHF
>TRBJ2-7|TRBV28
CASSLAAYEQYF
>TRBJ1-4|TRBV3-1/TRBV3-2
CASNRGQGGEKLFF
>TRBJ2-7|TRBV7-9
CASSLALDEQYF
>TRBJ1-1|TRBV4-1
CASSQEAGFLTEAFF
>TRBJ2-7|TRBV7-9
CASSWTGQDEQYF
>TRBJ1-5|TRBV18
CASSPESGEGQPQHF
>TRBJ1-1|TRBV4-2
CATMGAEIAFF
>TRBJ2-2|TRBV5-1
CASKKTGNTGELFF
>TRBJ2-3|TRBV24-1
CATSEDSTDTQYF
>TRBJ2-7|TRBV7-9
CASSHSGSSYEQYF
>TRBJ2-1|TRBV5-4
CASSLIELAREQFF
>TRBJ2-7|TRBV19
CASSSPSGPSYEQYF
>TRBJ1-1|TRBV12-3/TRBV12-4
CASSFQGRTEAFF
>TRBJ2-3|TRBV19
CASSTLLGQADTQYF
>TRBJ2-5|TRBV7-8
CASSFDRGQETQYF
>TRBJ2-7|TRBV7-8
CASSRSHYEQYF
>TRBJ2-1|TRBV27
CASSLFGDRVSYNEQFF
>TRBJ2-7|TRBV11-2
CASSSLTGSYEQYF
>TRBJ1-2|TRBV9
CASSARQGVLDGYTF
>TRBJ2-1|TRBV5-8
CASSFSGTSGAYNEQFF
>TRBJ1-2|TRBV15
CATSTGNSYFYGYTF
>TRBJ2-3|TRBV5-8
CASSLKTAGLGYTQYF
>TRBJ2-7|TRBV12-3/TRBV12-4
CASSLGGVGEQYF
>TRBJ2-5|TRBV24-1
CATSDANEETQYF